This T cell receptor beta chain is drawn from a study of blood T cell repertoires in COVID-19. About the study: COVID-19 samples collected from the United States, Italy and Spain covered acute and convalescent phases. PBMCs, B-cell-depleted T cells, or T cells provided the cDNA or gDNA that made up the material.

Germline V gives CDR1 MGHDK, CDR2 SYGVNS. The CDR3 length is 15 residues. The V end was cut by 4 bases, the J end by 2 bases, with 9 bases between. Original processing methods: Reference gene primer amplification gave nucleated cell count estimates. Produced via immunoSEQ multiplex PCR; TCRdb's table is partial and in-frame only. V and J calls and clone size are given by that table; D and trimming were obtained from the DNA. In the table there are fewer than 350,000 clones, under 90% of which are singletons. This chain connects TRBV25-1 to TRBJ2-6, with D unresolved. Material: peripheral blood. This receptor was identified in a woman aged 55-70 years with active or convalescent COVID-19. CDR3 sequence: CASSGFRAGANVLTF. Here the CDR3 DNA reads TGTGCCAGCAGTGGGTTTCGGGCTGGGGCCAACGTCCTGACTTTC.